This record covers a single T cell receptor (beta chain). Trimming at V came to 6 bases and at J to 5 bases, leaving 3 bases not matched to a gene. CDR3 length: 13 residues. Looked up from germline, CDR1 is MDHEN and CDR2 is SYDVKM. This sample stems from a study of blood T cell repertoires in COVID-19. Study background: Samples representing acute and convalescent COVID-19 were sourced from the United States, Italy and Spain. Sources were T cells, B-cell-depleted T cells, or PBMCs; the material itself was cDNA or gDNA.

Those designated as exposed participants met a COVID-19 case within 2 weeks before study entry. The data were produced by immunoSEQ multiplex PCR, yet TCRdb's version contains in-frame clones alone and is incomplete. The repertoire holds around 250,000 clones, with roughly 81% as singletons. What was sequenced was PBMCs or T cells enriched from blood (not recorded which). This chain links TRBV28 with TRBJ2-3; 9 bases are a match to TRBD2. The sequence was obtained from a woman aged 45-60 years who had been exposed to COVID-19. The CDR3 DNA sequence: TGTGCCAGCAGCCCTAGCGGGGAAGATACGCAGTATTTT. This sequence encodes CASSPSGEDTQYF.